Here is one T cell receptor (beta chain) with its context. The antigen remains undetermined. This sample was taken from a study of radiation and T cells in renal cell carcinoma. Whole-study results and caveats: From baseline, blood top tumor clonotypes peaked at 2 weeks post-radiation.

Time point: blood 4 weeks post-SBRT, at nephrectomy. Treatment given: 15 Gy SBRT to primary tumor, nephrectomy 4 weeks later. Nephrectomy followed 15 Gy stereotactic body radiation by 4 weeks. Blood was sampled at baseline, 2 weeks and 4 weeks after SBRT. The patient's renal cell carcinoma had clear cell pathology. TCRdb keeps only in-frame clones here, not all; method: immunoSEQ multiplex PCR. The repertoire includes around 140,000 clones, around nine tenths of them detected once, and over 15% sits in the top ten. CDR3 length: 13 residues. Germline CDR1 and CDR2: GTSNPN and SVGIG (reference sequence). V lost 3 bases to trimming and J lost 0 bases, with 8 bases between them.

Source: blood, taken from a patient whose treatment included radiotherapy and nephrectomy. J is TRBJ2-5 and V is TRBV30; D is ambiguous. The TCR sequence derives from a woman in her forties or fifties with renal cell carcinoma. The CDR3 nucleotides read TGTGCCTGGAGAATCGAAAACCAAGAGACCCAGTACTTC. This gives the protein CAWRIENQETQYF.